This T cell receptor (beta chain) was identified during a study of OX40 agonist ivuxolimab in advanced cancers. Background on the study: The treatment was a fully human IgG2 OX40 agonist, ivuxolimab.

The cohort excluded patients with autoimmune disease history or systemic immunosuppression. The data were produced by immunoSEQ multiplex PCR, yet TCRdb's version contains in-frame clones alone and is incomplete. This table holds around 150,000 clones, around 94% found once. Germline V lookup: CDR1 SGHDN, CDR2 FVKESK. V lost 1 base and J lost 0, with 10 bases in between. The CDR3 length is 15 residues. In the case of this clone: Its antigen is not known.

Whole-study findings and limits: At doses 0.1 to 3.0 mg/kg, CD4+ and CD8+ clones expanded.

The chain links TRBV14 to TRBJ2-7; D not resolved. The sequencing used CD4+ or CD8+ T cells sorted from blood, collected in a trial of the OX40 agonist ivuxolimab. The receptor was derived from an adult with an advanced solid tumor such as melanoma, head and neck, liver or kidney cancer. The CDR3: CASSQGLYVSYEQYF. Here the CDR3 DNA reads TGTGCCAGCAGCCAAGGGCTCTACGTCTCCTACGAGCAGTACTTC. Variable domain in full (rest from reference TRBV14 and TRBJ2-7): EAGVTQFPSHSVIEKGQTVTLRCDPISGHDNLYWYRRVMGKEIKFLLHFVKESKQDESGMPNNRFLAERTGGTYSTLKVQPAELEDSGVYFCASSQGLYVSYEQYFGPGTRLTVT.